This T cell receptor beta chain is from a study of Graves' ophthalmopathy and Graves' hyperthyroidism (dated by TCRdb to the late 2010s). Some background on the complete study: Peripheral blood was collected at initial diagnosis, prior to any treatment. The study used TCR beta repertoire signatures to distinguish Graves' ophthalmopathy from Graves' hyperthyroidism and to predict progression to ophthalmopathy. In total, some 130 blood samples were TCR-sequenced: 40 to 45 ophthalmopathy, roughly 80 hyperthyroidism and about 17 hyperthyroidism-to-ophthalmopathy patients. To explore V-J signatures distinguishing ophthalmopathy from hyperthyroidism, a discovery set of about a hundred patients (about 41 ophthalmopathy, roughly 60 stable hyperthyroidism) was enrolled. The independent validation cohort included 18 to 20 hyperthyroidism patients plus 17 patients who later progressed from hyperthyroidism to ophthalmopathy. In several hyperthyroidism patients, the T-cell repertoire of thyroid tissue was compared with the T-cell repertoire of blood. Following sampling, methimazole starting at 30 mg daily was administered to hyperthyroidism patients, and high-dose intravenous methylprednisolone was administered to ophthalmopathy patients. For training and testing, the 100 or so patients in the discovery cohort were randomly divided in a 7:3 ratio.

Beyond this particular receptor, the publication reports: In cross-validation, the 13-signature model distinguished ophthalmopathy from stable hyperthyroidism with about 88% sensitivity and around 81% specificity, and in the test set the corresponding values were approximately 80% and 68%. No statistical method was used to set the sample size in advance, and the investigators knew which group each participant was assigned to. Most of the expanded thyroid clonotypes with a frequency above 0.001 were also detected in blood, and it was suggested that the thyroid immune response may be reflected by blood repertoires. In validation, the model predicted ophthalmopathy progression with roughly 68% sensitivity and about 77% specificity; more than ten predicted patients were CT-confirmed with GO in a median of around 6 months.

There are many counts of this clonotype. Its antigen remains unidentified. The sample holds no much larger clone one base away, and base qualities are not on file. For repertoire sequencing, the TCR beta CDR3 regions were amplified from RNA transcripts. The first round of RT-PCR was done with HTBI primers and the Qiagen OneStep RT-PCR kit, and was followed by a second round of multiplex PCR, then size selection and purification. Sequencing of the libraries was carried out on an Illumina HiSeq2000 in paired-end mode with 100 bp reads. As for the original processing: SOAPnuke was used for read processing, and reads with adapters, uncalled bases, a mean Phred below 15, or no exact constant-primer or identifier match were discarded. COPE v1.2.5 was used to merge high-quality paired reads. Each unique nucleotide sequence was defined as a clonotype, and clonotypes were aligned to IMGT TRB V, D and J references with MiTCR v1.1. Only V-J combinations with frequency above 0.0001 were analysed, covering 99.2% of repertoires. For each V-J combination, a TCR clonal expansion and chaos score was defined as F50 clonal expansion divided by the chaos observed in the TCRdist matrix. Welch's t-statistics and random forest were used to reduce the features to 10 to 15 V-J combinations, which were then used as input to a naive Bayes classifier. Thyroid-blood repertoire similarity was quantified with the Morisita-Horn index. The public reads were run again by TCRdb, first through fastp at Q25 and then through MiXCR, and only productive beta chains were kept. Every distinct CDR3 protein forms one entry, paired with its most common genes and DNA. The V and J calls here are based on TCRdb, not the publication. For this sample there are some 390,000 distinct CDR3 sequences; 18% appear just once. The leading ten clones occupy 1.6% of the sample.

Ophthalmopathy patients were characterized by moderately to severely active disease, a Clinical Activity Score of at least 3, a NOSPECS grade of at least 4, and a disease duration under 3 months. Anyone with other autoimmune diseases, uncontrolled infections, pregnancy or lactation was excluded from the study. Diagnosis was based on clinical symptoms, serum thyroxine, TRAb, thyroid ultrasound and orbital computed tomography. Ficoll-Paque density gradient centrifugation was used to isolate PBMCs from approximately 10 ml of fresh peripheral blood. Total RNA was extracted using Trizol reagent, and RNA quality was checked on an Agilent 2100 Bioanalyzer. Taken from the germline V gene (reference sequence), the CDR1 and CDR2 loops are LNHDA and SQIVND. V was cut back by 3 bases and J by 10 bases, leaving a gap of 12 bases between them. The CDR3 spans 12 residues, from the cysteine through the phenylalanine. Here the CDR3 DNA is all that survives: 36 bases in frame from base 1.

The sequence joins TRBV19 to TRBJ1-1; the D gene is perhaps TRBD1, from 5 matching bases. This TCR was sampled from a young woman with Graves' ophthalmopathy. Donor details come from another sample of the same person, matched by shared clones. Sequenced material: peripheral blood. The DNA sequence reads TGTGCCAGTAGTATCGGGGCGGAGGGAGCTTTCTTT. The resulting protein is CASSIGAEGAFF.